The 27 T cell receptor beta chains given below trace back to one sample, sequenced in a study of T cell responses to AZD1222 COVID-19 vaccine. This table comes from immunoSEQ multiplex PCR, and its TCRdb copy is limited to in-frame clones, with some not included. The sample has around 84,000 clones, 85% to 90% seen once; the top ten hold 30% to 40%. Sequencing used peripheral blood, obtained on day 0 of AZD1222 vaccination. All receptors come from an adult in good health.

This clone was seen once. This sequence joins TRBV2 and TRBJ1-5; no clear D. In germline, CDR1 is SNHLY, CDR2 FYNNEI. The CDR3 sequence is 12 residues long. The germline V and J ends were trimmed by 3 bases and 11 bases, with 11 bases remaining between them. This CDR3 is CASSDTRRAQHF. The CDR3, as DNA: TGTGCCAGCAGTGACACTAGGAGGGCCCAGCATTTT.

The chain links TRBV7-6 to TRBJ1-1; D is undetermined. Germline-derived CDR1 and CDR2 are SGHVS and FNYEAQ. V lost 5 bases to trimming and J lost 1 base, with 5 bases between them. This CDR3 is built from 12 residues. The CDR3 DNA reads as TGTGCCAGCAGCCGTGGGAACACTGAAGCTTTCTTT. Its protein product is CASSRGNTEAFF.

The sample holds a few counts of this clone. The chain has TRBV4-1 and TRBJ2-7; no reliable D call. The CDR3 length is 15 residues. Germline CDR1 reads MGHRA; CDR2 reads YSYEKL. Trimming shortened V by 3 bases and J by 3 bases, and 15 bases separated the two germline ends. The DNA for the CDR3 is TGCGCCAGCAGCCAGGAACAGATTGGGCACTACGAGCAGTACTTC. Amino acid sequence: CASSQEQIGHYEQYF.

This chain uses TRBV15 with TRBJ1-2; 8 nucleotides match TRBD1. This CDR3 is 17 amino acids long. Unmatched junction bases numbered 12, after V lost 3 bases and J lost 3 bases. Per germline, CDR1 LNHNV and CDR2 YYDKDF (reference sequence). The CDR3 here is CATSSYIPGQAHYGYTF. The CDR3 DNA reads TGTGCCACCAGCAGTTACATCCCGGGACAGGCCCACTATGGCTACACCTTC.

For the CDR3, the DNA is TGTGCCAGCAGTTTCGGGACTAACACAGATACGCAGTATTTT. This encodes CASSFGTNTDTQYF. This rearrangement joins TRBV27 to TRBJ2-3; the match to TRBD2 covers 7 bases. The V gene end was trimmed by 3 bases and the J gene end by 2 bases; junction bases not matched to a gene: 2. Germline V gene sequence: CDR1 MNHEY, CDR2 SMNVEV (reference sequence). The CDR3 totals 14 residues.

The rearrangement uses TRBV3-1 (or the pseudogene TRBV3-2) and TRBJ2-1, with 8 bases fitting TRBD2. CDR1 LGHDT and CDR2 YNNKEL come from the germline V gene (reference sequence). V lost 6 bases, J lost 7 bases, and 14 bases stayed unmatched. The CDR3 sequence is 16 residues long. The CDR3 nucleotides are TGTGCCAGCAGGGATCTCAGCGGGAGAGTAGAAAATGAGCAGTTCTTC. This gives the protein CASRDLSGRVENEQFF.

V gene TRBV5-4 combines with J gene TRBJ1-6; the D gene is possibly TRBD1 (5 bases). With 5 bases removed from V and 10 bases from J, the gap between germline ends came to 13 bases. Germline V CDR1 and CDR2: SGHNT, YYREEE (reference sequence). This CDR3 comprises 13 residues. The CDR3 DNA sequence: TGTGCCAGCAGTGGGACCCTCGGGTCACCCCTCCACTTT. Its protein product is CASSGTLGSPLHF.

This clone has more than one count but fewer than ten. This sequence joins TRBV28 and TRBJ2-7; 7 bases are shared with TRBD1. V dropped 10 bases and J dropped 1; count of bases not matched to a gene: 10. CDR3 size: 14 residues. CDR1 is MDHEN and CDR2 is SYDVKM in the germline V gene. CDR3 coding DNA: TGTGCCACCATAAGGACAGGTGGTTCCTACGAGCAGTACTTC. Its translation is CATIRTGGSYEQYF.

This clone was observed a handful of times. The chain joins TRBV6-5 to TRBJ1-5; D is uncertain. The CDR3 extends over 13 amino acids. Germline lookup yields CDR1 MNHEY and CDR2 SVGAGI. V was clipped by 6 bases and J by 3 bases, with 9 bases between them. CDR3 loop: CASSGRVNQPQHF. CDR3 coding DNA: TGTGCCAGCAGCGGAAGGGTCAATCAGCCCCAGCATTTT.

The chain uses TRBV20-1 and TRBJ2-5; D unresolved. The CDR3 length is 11 residues. Germline V gene data show CDR1 as DFQATT and CDR2 as SNEGSKA (reference sequence). Trimming left V 7 bases short and J 2 bases short, with 8 bases between. In nucleotides, the CDR3 is TGCAGTGGTCCCCTGCAAGAGACCCAGTACTTC. Protein: CSGPLQETQYF.

For the CDR3, the DNA is TGTGCCAGTTTCTTTCGGACTAGCGGGAGTGTGGATACGCAGTATTTT. Its translation is CASFFRTSGSVDTQYF. The J gene is TRBJ2-3, the V gene TRBV18; 13 bases are a match to TRBD2. The germline V gene encodes CDR1 KGHSH and CDR2 LQKENI. Germline trimming cut 9 bases from V and 6 bases from J; bases unmatched to any gene: 12. The CDR3 is made up of 16 amino acids.

This chain links TRBV7-9 with TRBJ2-1; D is undetermined. Deletions cut 2 bases from V and 7 bases from J, with 9 bases between. This CDR3 is 13 amino acids long. Germline values: CDR1 SEHNR, CDR2 FQNEAQ (reference sequence). The CDR3 sequence: CASSLIVKNEQFF. The CDR3 DNA reads TGTGCCAGCAGCTTAATTGTGAAGAATGAGCAGTTCTTC.

This sequence joins TRBV19 and TRBJ1-1; 7 nucleotides match TRBD1. CDR3 length: 13 amino acids. J lost 3 bases, V lost 3 bases, and 1 base had no gene match. Germline CDR1 reads LNHDA; CDR2 reads SQIVND (reference sequence). CDR3 sequence reads: CASSMQGDTEAFF. CDR3 nucleotides: TGTGCCAGTAGTATGCAGGGGGACACTGAAGCTTTCTTT.

The chain recombines TRBV27 with TRBJ1-4; weak D call: TRBD1 (5 bases). Trimming left V 6 bases short and J 8 bases short, with 13 bases between. Germline CDR1 and CDR2: MNHEY and SMNVEV (reference sequence). This CDR3 region has 13 residues. Written as DNA, the CDR3 is TGTGCCAGCAGGGGCAACGGGGACGAAAAACTGTTTTTT. Translated, it gives CASRGNGDEKLFF.

The J gene is TRBJ1-4, the V gene TRBV5-1; D remains ambiguous. The CDR3 length is 15 residues. Germline V gene sequence: CDR1 SGHRS, CDR2 YFSETQ. V lost 0 bases, J lost 1 base, and 7 bases lay in between. The CDR3 here is CASSLEAGTNEKLFF. The CDR3 DNA reads TGCGCCAGCAGCTTGGAGGCAGGAACTAATGAAAAACTGTTTTTT.

A single count supports this clone. CDR3 coding DNA: TGTGCCAGCAGTTCCCGGGACGGAGACTACGAGCAGTACTTC. This codes for CASSSRDGDYEQYF. The genes are TRBV6-2 or TRBV6-3 and TRBJ2-7; D is tentatively TRBD1 or TRBD2 (5 bases each). V was clipped by 4 bases and J by 3 bases, with 13 bases between them. The length of the CDR3 is 14 residues. Per the germline V gene, CDR1 is MNHEY and CDR2 is SVGEGT.

This clone was recorded only once. The chain combines TRBV5-1 with TRBJ2-7; TRBD1 matches 10 bases. The CDR3 is 16 amino acids. CDR1 SGHRS and CDR2 YFSETQ come from the germline V gene. V shed 4 bases and J 3 bases; nucleotides not matched to a gene: 10. CDR3 protein: CASSQGTGDGVYEQYF. DNA of the CDR3: TGCGCCAGCAGCCAGGGGACAGGGGATGGGGTCTACGAGCAGTACTTC.

The CDR3 DNA reads as TGTGCCATCAGTGAGCGTCTAGCGGAAACAGATACGCAGTATTTT. This sequence encodes CAISERLAETDTQYF. This chain uses TRBV10-3 with TRBJ2-3, with TRBD2 matching 7 bases. This CDR3 is 15 amino acids long. Per the germline V gene, CDR1 is ENHRY and CDR2 is SYGVKD. The trim removed 2 bases at V and 3 bases at J, leaving 5 bases unmatched.

About this clone: This CDR3 is also generated by other DNA sequences in the sample. The rearrangement joins TRBV28 to TRBJ2-6; D is perhaps TRBD1 (5 bases). The length of the CDR3 is 15 residues. The V and J ends lost 4 bases and 4 bases respectively, with 11 bases between them. Germline V gives CDR1 MDHEN, CDR2 SYDVKM. The CDR3 DNA reads as TGTGCCAGCAGTTCTCCAGGGTCCGGGGCCAACGTCCTGACTTTC. Its translation: CASSSPGSGANVLTF.

The chain links TRBV6-5 to TRBJ2-7, with 8 positions matching TRBD1. The CDR3 loop spans 15 amino acids. Germline V lookup: CDR1 MNHEY, CDR2 SVGAGI. V lost 6 bases and J lost 2; bases outside the gene matches: 9. In DNA, the CDR3 is TGTGCCAGCAGCCGAACGGGGACAGGTACCTACGAGCAGTACTTC. Translated: CASSRTGTGTYEQYF.

This clone occurred a few times. The rearrangement links TRBV6-2 or TRBV6-3 to TRBJ1-5; TRBD1 aligns across 8 bases. Germline CDR1 MNHEY, CDR2 SVGEGT. This CDR3 region has 15 residues. With 6 bases clipped from V and 3 bases from J, the junction kept 7 bases outside the gene matches. As DNA, the CDR3 is TGTGCCAGCAGCCCCGGGACAGGCTTCAATCAGCCCCAGCATTTT. Translation gives CASSPGTGFNQPQHF.

This chain links TRBV27 with TRBJ2-5; tentative D call: TRBD2 (5 bases). V dropped 8 bases and J dropped 2 bases, with 12 bases sitting between them. The CDR3 contains 13 residues. In germline, CDR1 is MNHEY, CDR2 SMNVEV (reference sequence). CDR3 nucleotide sequence: TGTGCCAGCTCGCGGGCAGTACAAGAGACCCAGTACTTC. Its protein product is CASSRAVQETQYF.

The V and J genes are TRBV18 and TRBJ2-3, with TRBD1 as a possible D gene (5 bases). Trimming removed 2 bases at V and 5 bases at J, with 5 bases between. This CDR3 has 12 amino acids. The V gene's germline CDR1 is KGHSH and CDR2 LQKENI. The CDR3 is CASSPRGDTQYF. The CDR3 DNA sequence: TGTGCCAGCTCACCAAGGGGAGATACGCAGTATTTT.

V gene TRBV18 combines with J gene TRBJ2-5; no reliable D call. This CDR3 has 15 residues. From germline, CDR1 is KGHSH and CDR2 LQKENI. The germline V and J ends were trimmed by 1 base and 4 bases, with 13 bases remaining between them. CDR3 bases: TGTGCCAGCTCACCACGATCCGTGGGCGGAGAGACCCAGTACTTC. It encodes CASSPRSVGGETQYF.

The V gene is TRBV14, the J gene TRBJ1-2; D remains ambiguous. Germline V CDR1 and CDR2: SGHDN, FVKESK. V was shortened by 1 base and J by 7 bases, with 13 bases between the two germline ends. The CDR3 is 14 amino acids. CDR3 in amino acids: CASSQAPVGFGYTF. CDR3 coding DNA: TGTGCCAGCAGCCAAGCACCCGTCGGGTTTGGCTACACCTTC.

The V gene is TRBV9, the J gene TRBJ2-1; possibly TRBD2 for D (6 bases). The V gene's germline CDR1 is SGDLS and CDR2 YYNGEE. The V end was cut by 4 bases, the J end by 8 bases, with 13 bases between. CDR3 length equals 13 residues. CDR3 sequence reads: CASSHTSSHEQFF. CDR3 coding DNA: TGTGCCAGCAGCCACACTAGCAGCCATGAGCAGTTCTTC.

The genes are TRBV20-1 and TRBJ2-7; perhaps TRBD1 as D (5 bases). CDR3 length: 14 amino acids. V was shortened by 3 bases and J by 5 bases, with 17 bases between the two germline ends. Germline CDR1 and CDR2: DFQATT and SNEGSKA (reference sequence). The CDR3 DNA is TGCAGTGCTAGTACACAGGCCTGGAACGACGAGCAGTACTTC. The encoded protein is CSASTQAWNDEQYF.